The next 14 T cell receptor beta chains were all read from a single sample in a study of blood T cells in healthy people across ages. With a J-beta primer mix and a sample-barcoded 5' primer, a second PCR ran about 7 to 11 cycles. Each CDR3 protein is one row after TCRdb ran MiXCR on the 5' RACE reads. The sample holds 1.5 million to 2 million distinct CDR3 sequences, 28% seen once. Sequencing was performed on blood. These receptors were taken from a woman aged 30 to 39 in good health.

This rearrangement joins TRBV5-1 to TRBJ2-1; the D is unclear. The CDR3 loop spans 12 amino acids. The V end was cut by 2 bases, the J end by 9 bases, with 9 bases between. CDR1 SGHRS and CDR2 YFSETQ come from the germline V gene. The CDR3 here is CASSFKMGEQFF. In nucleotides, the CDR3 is TGCGCCAGCAGCTTTAAGATGGGTGAGCAGTTCTTC. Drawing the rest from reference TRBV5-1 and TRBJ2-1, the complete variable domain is KAGVTQTPRYLIKTRGQQVTLSCSPISGHRSVSWYQQTPGQGLQFLFEYFSETQRNKGNFPGRFSGRQFSNSRSEMNVSTLELGDSALYLCASSFKMGEQFFGPGTRLTVL.

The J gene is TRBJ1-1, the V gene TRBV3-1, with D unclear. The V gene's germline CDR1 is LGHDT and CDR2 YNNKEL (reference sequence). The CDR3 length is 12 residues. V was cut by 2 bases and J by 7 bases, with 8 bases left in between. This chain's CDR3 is CASSQSGREAFF. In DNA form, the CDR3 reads TGTGCCAGCAGCCAAAGCGGCCGTGAAGCTTTCTTT.

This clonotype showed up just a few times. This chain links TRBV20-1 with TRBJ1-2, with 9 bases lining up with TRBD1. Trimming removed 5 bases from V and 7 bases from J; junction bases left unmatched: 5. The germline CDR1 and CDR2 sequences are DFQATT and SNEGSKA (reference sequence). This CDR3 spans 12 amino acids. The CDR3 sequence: CSAGDREIGYTF. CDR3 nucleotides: TGCAGTGCTGGGGACAGGGAAATTGGCTACACCTTC.

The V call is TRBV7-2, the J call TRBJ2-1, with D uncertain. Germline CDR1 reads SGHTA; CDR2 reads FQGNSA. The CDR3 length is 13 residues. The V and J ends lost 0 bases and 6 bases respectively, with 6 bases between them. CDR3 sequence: CASSLAPRNEQFF. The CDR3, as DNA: TGTGCCAGCAGCTTAGCACCTCGCAATGAGCAGTTCTTC. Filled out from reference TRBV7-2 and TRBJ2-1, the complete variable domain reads GAGVSQSPSNKVTEKGKDVELRCDPISGHTALYWYRQSLGQGLEFLIYFQGNSAPDKSGLPSDRFSAERTGGSVSTLTIQRTQQEDSAVYLCASSLAPRNEQFFGPGTRLTVL.

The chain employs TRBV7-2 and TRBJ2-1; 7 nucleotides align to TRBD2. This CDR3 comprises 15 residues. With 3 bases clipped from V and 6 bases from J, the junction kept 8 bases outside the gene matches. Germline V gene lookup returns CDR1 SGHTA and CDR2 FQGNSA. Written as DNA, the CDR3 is TGTGCCAGCAGCTTCTGGGCGGGAGCCCCCAATGAGCAGTTCTTC. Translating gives CASSFWAGAPNEQFF.

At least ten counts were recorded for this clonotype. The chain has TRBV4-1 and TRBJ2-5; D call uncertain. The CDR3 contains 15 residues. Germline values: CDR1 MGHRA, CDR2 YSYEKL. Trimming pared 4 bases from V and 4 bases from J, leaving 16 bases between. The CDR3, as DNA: TGCGCCAGCAGCCCGCTCTCTGAGCGAGGAGAGACCCAGTACTTC. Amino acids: CASSPLSERGETQYF.

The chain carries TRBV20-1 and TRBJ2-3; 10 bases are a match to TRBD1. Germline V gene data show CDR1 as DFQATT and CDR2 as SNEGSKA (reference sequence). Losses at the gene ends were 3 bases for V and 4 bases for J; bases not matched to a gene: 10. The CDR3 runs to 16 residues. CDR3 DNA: TGCAGTGCTAGGGGGCCGGGACAGGGGCCCCCAGATACGCAGTATTTT. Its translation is CSARGPGQGPPDTQYF.

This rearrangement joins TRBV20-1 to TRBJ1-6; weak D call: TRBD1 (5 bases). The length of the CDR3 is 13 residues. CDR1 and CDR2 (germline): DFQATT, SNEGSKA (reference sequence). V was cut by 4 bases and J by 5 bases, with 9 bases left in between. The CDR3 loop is CSANPGNNSPLHF. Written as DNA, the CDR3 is TGCAGTGCTAACCCAGGGAATAATTCACCCCTCCACTTT.

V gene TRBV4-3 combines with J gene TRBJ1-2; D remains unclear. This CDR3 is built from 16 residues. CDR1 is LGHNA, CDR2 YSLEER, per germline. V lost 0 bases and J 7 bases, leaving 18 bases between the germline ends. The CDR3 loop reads CASSQDAASRVGGYTF. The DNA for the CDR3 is TGCGCCAGCAGCCAAGACGCAGCCTCCCGTGTGGGTGGCTACACCTTC.

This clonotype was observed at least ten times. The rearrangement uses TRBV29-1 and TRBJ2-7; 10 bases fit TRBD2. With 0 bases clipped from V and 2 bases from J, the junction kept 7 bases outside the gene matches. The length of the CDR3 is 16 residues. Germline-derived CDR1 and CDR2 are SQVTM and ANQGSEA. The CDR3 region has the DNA TGCAGCGTTGAAGACCCCTCTAGCGGGAGCGCCTACGAGCAGTACTTC. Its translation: CSVEDPSSGSAYEQYF.

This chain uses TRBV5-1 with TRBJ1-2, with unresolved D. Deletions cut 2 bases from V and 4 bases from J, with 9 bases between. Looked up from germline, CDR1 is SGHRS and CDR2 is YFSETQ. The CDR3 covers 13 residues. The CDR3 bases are TGCGCCAGCAGCTTCGGGGATAGCTATGGCTACACCTTC. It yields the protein CASSFGDSYGYTF.

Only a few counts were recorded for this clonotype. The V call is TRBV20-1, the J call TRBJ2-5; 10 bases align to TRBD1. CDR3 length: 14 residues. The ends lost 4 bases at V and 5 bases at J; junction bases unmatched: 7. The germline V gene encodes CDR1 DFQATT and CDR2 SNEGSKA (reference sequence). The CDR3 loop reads CSAIRQGAWETQYF. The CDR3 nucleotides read TGCAGTGCTATTAGACAGGGGGCCTGGGAGACCCAGTACTTC.

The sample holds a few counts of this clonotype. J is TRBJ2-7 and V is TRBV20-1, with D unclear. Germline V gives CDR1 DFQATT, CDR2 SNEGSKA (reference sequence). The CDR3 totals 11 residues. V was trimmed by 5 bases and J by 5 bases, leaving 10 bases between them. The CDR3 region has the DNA TGCAGTGCTGCTAATAGGGACGAGCAGTACTTC. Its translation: CSAANRDEQYF.

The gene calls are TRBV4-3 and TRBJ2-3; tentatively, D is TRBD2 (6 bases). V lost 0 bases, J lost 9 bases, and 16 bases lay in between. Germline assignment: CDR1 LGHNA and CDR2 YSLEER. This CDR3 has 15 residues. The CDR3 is CASSQDVGLRGTQYF. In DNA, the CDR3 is TGCGCCAGCAGCCAAGATGTGGGGCTCCGGGGGACGCAGTATTTT.